The 17 T cell receptor beta chains below all came from one sample that was sequenced in a study of cytomegalovirus exposure and HLA in healthy donors. PCR was performed using 60 Vbeta and 13 Jbeta primers. Libraries were prepared by immunoSEQ multiplex PCR; TCRdb keeps only in-frame clonotypes and omits some of them. The sample contains fewer than 300,000 clones, roughly 90% of which appear only once. Input material: PBMCs. Receptors were obtained from a man aged 35-49 years in good health and CMV-seropositive.

The V and J genes are TRBV7-2 and TRBJ2-7; unclear D gene. The CDR3 spans 11 residues. V gave up 3 bases and J gave up 4 bases, with 4 bases separating them. Looked up from germline, CDR1 is SGHTA and CDR2 is FQGNSA. The CDR3 protein is CASSFSYEQYF. CDR3 sequence (DNA): TGTGCCAGCAGCTTTTCATACGAGCAGTACTTC.

A remark on this clone: The junction departs from the called germline gene at one end, perhaps through a read error. The chain recombines TRBV7-9 with TRBJ2-1; D might be TRBD2 (7 bases). This CDR3 has 16 residues. Germline V gene sequence: CDR1 SEHNR, CDR2 FQNEAQ (reference sequence). CDR3 DNA: TGTGCCAGCAGGGACGGGACTAACGGGGGCTACAGTGAGCAGTTCTTC. Residues: CASRDGTNGGYSEQFF.

This clone appeared a single time. The genes are TRBV5-5 and TRBJ1-1; 7 nucleotides agree with TRBD1. This CDR3 comprises 13 residues. Germline CDR1 reads SGHKS; CDR2 reads YYEKEE (reference sequence). The V and J ends lost 0 bases and 8 bases, in that order; junction bases with no gene match: 4. The CDR3 loop reads CASSLGAGGEAFF. The CDR3 DNA reads TGTGCCAGCAGCTTGGGGGCAGGGGGGGAAGCTTTCTTT.

The J gene is TRBJ2-1, the V gene TRBV28; a weak D match, TRBD2 (6 bases). The V end was cut by 3 bases, the J end by 8 bases, with 20 bases between. CDR1 is MDHEN and CDR2 is SYDVKM in the germline V gene. The CDR3 loop spans 16 amino acids. The CDR3 region is CASSLPAVNSGHEQFF. CDR3 nucleotide sequence: TGTGCCAGCAGTTTGCCCGCCGTGAATAGCGGCCATGAGCAGTTCTTC.

CDR3 DNA: TGTGCCAGCAGTGCGTTAAGGGGAACCTACGAGCAGTACTTC. It specifies CASSALRGTYEQYF. The chain has TRBV2 and TRBJ2-7, with D tentatively TRBD1 (5 bases). The CDR3 is 14 residues long. The germline V gene has CDR1 SNHLY and CDR2 FYNNEI. Deletions cut 4 bases from V and 2 bases from J, with 12 bases between.

The chain has TRBV6-4 and TRBJ2-2; weak D call: TRBD2 (6 bases). The ends were cut back, 5 bases at V and 0 bases at J, with 13 bases in the middle. Germline CDR1 reads MRHNA; CDR2 reads SNTAGT. The CDR3 sequence is 16 residues long. This CDR3 is CASSPIAVTNTGELFF. CDR3 nucleotide sequence: TGTGCCAGCAGTCCCATAGCGGTGACGAACACCGGGGAGCTGTTTTTT.

CDR3 DNA: TGTGCCAGCAGTTGGACAGGGGGCACCTATGGCTACACCTTC. This gives the protein CASSWTGGTYGYTF. V is TRBV28 and J is TRBJ1-2, with 11 bases that match TRBD1. The CDR3 is 14 residues long. The junction had 2 bases not matched to a gene; V was cut back by 4 bases and J by 4 bases. CDR1 and CDR2 from the germline V gene are MDHEN and SYDVKM.

This chain uses TRBV11-2 with TRBJ1-1; D is unresolved. The CDR3 is made up of 13 amino acids. The germline gives CDR1 SGHAT, CDR2 FQNNGV. V was clipped by 6 bases and J by 2 bases, with 10 bases between them. The DNA of the CDR3 is TGTGCCAGCAGTTTGGAGGGAAACACTGAAGCTTTCTTT. Translating it yields CASSLEGNTEAFF.

This clone came up a few times. The chain has TRBV6-1 and TRBJ1-2, with 12 bases fitting TRBD1. Germline CDR1 is MNHNS and CDR2 is SASEGT. J lost 6 bases, V lost 7 bases, and 6 bases had no gene match. This CDR3 spans 14 amino acids. The CDR3 nucleotides are TGTGCCAGCACCAGGGACAGGGGGCGCGATGGCTACACCTTC. This encodes CASTRDRGRDGYTF.

The gene calls are TRBV25-1 and TRBJ1-1; D not resolved. V dropped 2 bases and J dropped 0 bases, with 10 bases sitting between them. This CDR3 spans 15 amino acids. Germline V gene data show CDR1 as MGHDK and CDR2 as SYGVNS. The CDR3 loop reads CASSESATMNTEAFF. The CDR3 DNA reads TGTGCCAGCAGTGAAAGCGCTACCATGAACACTGAAGCTTTCTTT.

The J gene is TRBJ2-3, the V gene TRBV19; 7 bases are shared with TRBD2. The CDR3 sequence is 16 residues long. Per germline, CDR1 LNHDA and CDR2 SQIVND (reference sequence). Trimming cost V 6 bases and J 4 bases; bases outside gene matches: 13. This CDR3 reads CASSLSGLQTADTQYF. As DNA, the CDR3 is TGTGCCAGTAGCCTCTCGGGACTACAAACCGCAGATACGCAGTATTTT. Variable domain in full (rest from reference TRBV19 and TRBJ2-3): DGGITQSPKYLFRKEGQNVTLSCEQNLNHDAMYWYRQDPGQGLRLIYYSQIVNDFQKGDIAEGYSVSREKKESFPLTVTSAQKNPTAFYLCASSLSGLQTADTQYFGPGTRLTVL.

The CDR3 loop is CASSLGGGRGQPQHF. The CDR3 DNA follows: TGTGCCAGCAGCTTAGGGGGCGGGAGGGGTCAGCCCCAGCATTTT. The V call is TRBV7-6, the J call TRBJ1-5; D is perhaps TRBD1 (5 bases). The CDR3 has 15 residues. Trimming cost V 1 base and J 6 bases, with 13 bases left between them. Per germline, CDR1 SGHVS and CDR2 FNYEAQ.

This chain uses TRBV28 with TRBJ2-5; 10 bases agree with TRBD1. CDR3 size: 17 residues. After removal of 5 bases from V and 2 bases from J, the junction contained 11 bases not matched to a gene. Germline V lookup: CDR1 MDHEN, CDR2 SYDVKM. The CDR3 region has the DNA TGTGCCAGCAGTATCCGACAGGGGGCTGGACCACAAGAGACCCAGTACTTC. Its translation is CASSIRQGAGPQETQYF.

A few counts support this clone. A read error may account for a junction end that differs from germline. The chain couples TRBV27 to TRBJ2-7; TRBD2 matches 10 bases. The CDR3 contains 14 residues. Germline V lookup: CDR1 MNHEY, CDR2 SMNVEV (reference sequence). As DNA, the CDR3 is TGTGCCAGCAGTTTATCTAGTCTAGCGGGGGCCAAGAACTTC. Translating gives CASSLSSLAGAKNF.

V gene TRBV4-2 combines with J gene TRBJ2-5; TRBD2 matches 8 bases. TRBJ2-7 explains the end of the DNA better; the J call may be wrong. From germline, CDR1 is LGHNA and CDR2 YNFKEQ. The CDR3 runs to 13 residues. In DNA, the CDR3 is TGTGCCAGCAGCCCGGGGACTAGGGACGAGCAGTACTTC. Translated, it gives CASSPGTRDEQYF.

The V and J genes are TRBV5-1 and TRBJ2-1, with D perhaps TRBD2 (5 bases). Germline values: CDR1 SGHRS, CDR2 YFSETQ. Trimming stripped 0 bases from V and 4 bases from J, with 11 bases between. This CDR3 is built from 15 residues. The DNA of the CDR3 is TGCGCCAGCAGCTTGGGGGGAGACACATACAATGAGCAGTTCTTC. Its protein is CASSLGGDTYNEQFF. The full variable domain, its missing parts supplied by reference TRBV5-1 and TRBJ2-1, is KAGVTQTPRYLIKTRGQQVTLSCSPISGHRSVSWYQQTPGQGLQFLFEYFSETQRNKGNFPGRFSGRQFSNSRSEMNVSTLELGDSALYLCASSLGGDTYNEQFFGPGTRLTVL.

The CDR3 region is CASSRDSGTQYF. The DNA for the CDR3 is TGTGCCAGCAGTAGGGACAGTGGGACCCAGTACTTC. This chain links TRBV6-5 with TRBJ2-5; 7 nucleotides align to TRBD1. Germline V gene data show CDR1 as MNHEY and CDR2 as SVGAGI. V gave up 5 bases and J gave up 7 bases; unmatched junction bases: 4. The CDR3 covers 12 residues.